Listed below are T cell receptor beta chains from one sample, sequenced in a study of T cell responses to AZD1222 COVID-19 vaccine. TCRdb's table, derived via immunoSEQ multiplex PCR, lists solely in-frame clones and lacks some. The table records approximately 150,000 clones, approximately 88% of them present only once. The source was peripheral blood, collected on day 0 of AZD1222 vaccination. The receptors come from an adult in good health. CDR3s include the opening cysteine and the closing phenylalanine or tryptophan. Each record gives: clone size, V gene, D gene, J gene, CDR3 DNA, CDR3 protein. D genes are given only for firm matches. Not every row has a clone size; where given, it reads once, few, many or a size class.

.	TRBV6-5	.	TRBJ1-1	TGTGCCAGCAGTCCGACGACAGTGATGAACACTGAAGCTTTCTTT	CASSPTTVMNTEAFF
.	TRBV5-4	TRBD2	TRBJ2-5	TGTGCCAGCAGGGCCGGACTAGCGGCATTCCAAGAGACCCAGTACTTC	CASRAGLAAFQETQYF
.	TRBV19	.	TRBJ1-1	TGTGCCAGTAATAGATATCGAGCGGGGTCGTCCACTGAAGCTTTCTTT	CASNRYRAGSSTEAFF
.	TRBV28	.	TRBJ1-1	TGTGCCAGCAGTTTAGCGGGGCGAAAGGGGACTGAAGCTTTCTTT	CASSLAGRKGTEAFF
.	TRBV24-1	.	TRBJ2-2	TGTGCCACCAAGAGGGTAGCCACCGGGGAGCTGTTTTTT	CATKRVATGELFF
.	TRBV11-3	.	TRBJ2-2	TGTGCCAGCAGCTCTCACGTCCAGGGTACCGGGGAGCTGTTTTTT	CASSSHVQGTGELFF
.	TRBV6-5	.	TRBJ2-5	TGTGCCAGCAGAACCGGAGCCGGGGTTAGGACCCAGTACTTC	CASRTGAGVRTQYF
.	TRBV7-9	.	TRBJ1-1	TGTGCCAGCAGCTTAGTGGGGTTGAGGGCAACTGAAGCTTTCTTT	CASSLVGLRATEAFF
.	TRBV19	.	TRBJ1-2	TGTGCCAGTAGTCTACGTTCGGCAGGCCCCTATGGCTACACCTTC	CASSLRSAGPYGYTF
.	TRBV11-2	TRBD1	TRBJ1-2	TGTGCCAGCAGCCCTGACAGGGTTGACTATGGCTACACCTTC	CASSPDRVDYGYTF
.	TRBV6-2/TRBV6-3	.	TRBJ2-5	TGTGCCAGCAGTTACCCGGGACTCCGAGAGACCCAGTACTTC	CASSYPGLRETQYF
few	TRBV5-4	.	TRBJ2-1	TGTGCCAGCAGCTTCTCCAATGAGCAGTTCTTC	CASSFSNEQFF
.	TRBV7-2	.	TRBJ2-3	TGTGCCAGCAGCTTAGCAACCGGACTAACCCGTGGGGCAGATACGCAGTATTTT	CASSLATGLTRGADTQYF
many	TRBV14	TRBD1	TRBJ2-5	TGTGCCAGCAGCCAAGCGGACAGGGAACAAGAGACCCAGTACTTC	CASSQADREQETQYF
.	TRBV28	TRBD2	TRBJ2-2	TGTGCCAGCAGCTCGGGTAGCGGGAGGGCCGGGGAGCTGTTTTTT	CASSSGSGRAGELFF
.	TRBV2	.	TRBJ1-4	TGTGCCAGCATCAGGGAGACCTCTGCAACTAATGAAAAACTGTTTTTT	CASIRETSATNEKLFF
.	TRBV19	.	TRBJ2-7	TGTGCCAGTAGTATCACCGGGACTTCTGGGTCCTACGAGCAGTACTTC	CASSITGTSGSYEQYF
.	TRBV28	.	TRBJ1-5	TGTGCCAGCAGTTCATCCGGTACGGATAGCAATCAGCCCCAGCATTTT	CASSSSGTDSNQPQHF
.	TRBV10-3	.	TRBJ1-2	TGTGCCATCTCTCCCGGGGGGCGTACCTATGGCTACACCTTC	CAISPGGRTYGYTF
.	TRBV3-1/TRBV3-2	TRBD2	TRBJ2-1	TGTGCCAGCAACCCGGCACTAGCGGATGTCTACAATGAGCAGTTCTTC	CASNPALADVYNEQFF
.	TRBV28	.	TRBJ2-5	TGTGCCAGCAGTCTGCGGGACTTACAAGAGACCCAGTACTTC	CASSLRDLQETQYF
.	TRBV11-2	.	TRBJ2-6	TGTGCCAGCAGCTTAGCCCAGGGGTCCTCTGGGGCCAACGTCCTGACTTTC	CASSLAQGSSGANVLTF
.	TRBV6-5	.	TRBJ2-2	TGTGCCAGCAGGACCGGGACGGTGGGTGGGGAGCTGTTTTTT	CASRTGTVGGELFF
.	TRBV3-1/TRBV3-2	TRBD2	TRBJ2-4	TGTGCCAGCAGCCCACGGACTAGCGGGGGGGCCATAGCCAAAAACATTCAGTACTTC	CASSPRTSGGAIAKNIQYF
.	TRBV9	.	TRBJ1-2	TGTGCCAGCAGCGTAGGTGACAGTAACTATGGCTACACCTTC	CASSVGDSNYGYTF
.	TRBV2	TRBD1	TRBJ1-5	TGTGCCAGCAGACTAGACAGGGGCGGCAATCAGCCCCAGCATTTT	CASRLDRGGNQPQHF
few	TRBV27	.	TRBJ1-6	TGTGCCAGCAGTTTTCGGGGGAAGTCACCCCTCCACTTT	CASSFRGKSPLHF
.	TRBV27	.	TRBJ2-3	TGTGCCAGCAGCCCCCCCCACACAGATACGCAGTATTTT	CASSPPHTDTQYF
.	TRBV9	TRBD2	TRBJ2-7	TGTGCCAGCAGCGTAAGGCTAGCGGGAGGCGAGCAGTACTTC	CASSVRLAGGEQYF
.	TRBV4-1	.	TRBJ1-3	TGCGCCAGCAGCCAAGATCGGGACTTAGCTGGAAACACCATATATTTT	CASSQDRDLAGNTIYF
.	TRBV9	.	TRBJ1-6	TGTGCCAGCAGCGGCGAGGGAGCGAAGAATTCACCCCTCCACTTT	CASSGEGAKNSPLHF
.	TRBV4-2	TRBD2	TRBJ2-3	TGTGCCAGCAGCCAAGAGGACAGCAGGCGAACTAGCGGGAGGGGCTCTAGTAATACGCAGTATTTT	CASSQEDSRRTSGRGSSNTQYF
.	TRBV30	TRBD1	TRBJ1-2	TGTGCCTGGACCGGACAGGTCTATGGCTACACCTTC	CAWTGQVYGYTF